This passage covers 15 T cell receptor beta chains from one sample sequenced in a study of long-term antiretroviral therapy in people with HIV. A v3.0 immunoSEQ assay was performed at survey level. Generated by immunoSEQ multiplex PCR, the TCRdb table keeps only in-frame clones and is missing some. The repertoire holds 15,000 to 20,000 clones, 91% seen once, with around 10% in the top ten. The sample consisted of unsorted PBMCs, taken 0.3 years after starting antiretroviral therapy. The source is a man aged 55-75 years with HIV.

The genes are TRBV2 and TRBJ2-7; tentatively, D is TRBD1 (5 bases). The V end lost 5 bases, the J end lost 0 bases, and 11 bases lay between the germline ends. CDR1 and CDR2 (germline): SNHLY, FYNNEI. This CDR3 region has 14 residues. The CDR3 nucleotides read TGTGCCAGCAGTAACCAGGGAAGCTCCTACGAGCAGTACTTC. Encoded protein: CASSNQGSSYEQYF.

The chain couples TRBV19 to TRBJ2-3, with 8 bases matching TRBD2. V trimming: 6 bases; J trimming: 2 bases; junction bases outside the gene matches: 7. The V gene's germline CDR1 is LNHDA and CDR2 SQIVND (reference sequence). The CDR3 covers 15 residues. The CDR3 region has the DNA TGTGCCAGTAGGCAGCGGGGGTCCTCCACAGATACGCAGTATTTT. This encodes CASRQRGSSTDTQYF.

The V gene is TRBV9, the J gene TRBJ2-3; D possibly uses TRBD1 or TRBD2 (6 bases each). Trimming stripped 4 bases from V and 4 bases from J, with 19 bases between. Per the germline V gene, CDR1 is SGDLS and CDR2 is YYNGEE. The CDR3 totals 16 residues. This CDR3 reads CASSPFSGARPDTQYF. The CDR3 DNA reads as TGTGCCAGCAGCCCCTTCTCGGGGGCGCGCCCAGATACGCAGTATTTT.

The chain combines TRBV5-1 with TRBJ2-3; 13 bases match TRBD2. CDR3 length: 16 residues. CDR1 is SGHRS and CDR2 is YFSETQ in the germline V gene. V trimming: 0 bases; J trimming: 5 bases; junction bases outside the gene matches: 3. The chain's CDR3 is CASSLGTSGSIDTQYF. DNA for the CDR3: TGCGCCAGCAGCTTGGGGACTAGCGGGAGTATAGATACGCAGTATTTT. The full variable domain, rest sourced from reference TRBV5-1 and TRBJ2-3, is KAGVTQTPRYLIKTRGQQVTLSCSPISGHRSVSWYQQTPGQGLQFLFEYFSETQRNKGNFPGRFSGRQFSNSRSEMNVSTLELGDSALYLCASSLGTSGSIDTQYFGPGTRLTVL.

This chain links TRBV2 with TRBJ2-2; tentative D call: TRBD2 (6 bases). Germline CDR1 SNHLY, CDR2 FYNNEI. V gave up 3 bases and J gave up 2 bases, with 13 bases separating them. CDR3 length: 16 residues. The DNA for the CDR3 is TGTGCCAGCAGTGACCTGGGAGGAGGTAACACCGGGGAGCTGTTTTTT. Residues: CASSDLGGGNTGELFF.

The J gene is TRBJ1-4, the V gene TRBV29-1, with D perhaps TRBD1 (5 bases). The CDR3 extends over 13 amino acids. The germline gives CDR1 SQVTM, CDR2 ANQGSEA. The V and J ends lost 4 bases and 6 bases respectively, with 12 bases between them. CDR3 in DNA: TGCAGCGTTGGAGGTGGGGGAGATGAAAAACTGTTTTTT. Amino acid sequence: CSVGGGGDEKLFF.

This chain connects TRBV7-9 to TRBJ2-1, with D possibly matching TRBD2 (5 bases). CDR1 is SEHNR and CDR2 is FQNEAQ in the germline V gene (reference sequence). The CDR3 runs 16 residues. Between the trimmed V and J ends, which lost 5 bases and 6 bases, there was a span of 20 bases. The CDR3 nucleotides read TGTGCCAGCAGCCGTGAGCTCCCGGCGGGTTTCAATGAGCAGTTCTTC. Translating it yields CASSRELPAGFNEQFF.

This chain uses TRBV18 with TRBJ2-3; TRBD2 matches at 10 bases. The CDR3 covers 15 residues. Germline V gene sequence: CDR1 KGHSH, CDR2 LQKENI. V dropped 5 bases and J dropped 3; count of bases not matched to a gene: 5. The CDR3 region is CASSTLAGGTDTQYF. CDR3 coding DNA: TGTGCCAGCTCAACCTTAGCGGGAGGAACAGATACGCAGTATTTT.

The chain couples TRBV19 to TRBJ1-1, with D possibly being TRBD1 (5 bases). Trimming took off 3 bases at V and 3 bases at J, with 11 bases between the two ends. The CDR3 is 14 residues long. CDR1 is LNHDA and CDR2 is SQIVND in the germline V gene (reference sequence). Here the CDR3 DNA reads TGTGCCAGTAGTATCCGGGGGGGGGACACTGAAGCTTTCTTT. Translating it yields CASSIRGGDTEAFF.

The chain is built from TRBV7-2 and TRBJ1-6; D unresolved. Per the germline V gene, CDR1 is SGHTA and CDR2 is FQGNSA. The CDR3 covers 15 residues. The germline V and J ends were trimmed by 0 bases and 0 bases, with 3 bases remaining between them. The CDR3 here is CASSLASSYNSPLHF. For the CDR3, the DNA is TGTGCCAGCAGCTTAGCAAGCTCCTATAATTCACCCCTCCACTTT.

The chain is built from TRBV5-5 and TRBJ1-5, with D maybe TRBD1 (5 bases). Trimming removed 4 bases at V and 6 bases at J, with 23 bases between. Germline values: CDR1 SGHKS, CDR2 YYEKEE (reference sequence). This CDR3 is 17 amino acids long. The CDR3 loop is CASSQRGAIEFGQPQHF. For the CDR3, the DNA is TGTGCCAGCAGCCAACGAGGGGCGATTGAGTTTGGTCAGCCCCAGCATTTT.

The genes are TRBV4-1 and TRBJ2-2, with 7 bases identical to TRBD1. Germline loops: CDR1 MGHRA, CDR2 YSYEKL. The CDR3 has 15 amino acids. J lost 5 bases, V lost 6 bases, and 9 bases had no gene match. As DNA, the CDR3 is TGCGCCAGCAGACGACAGGGAAGTCCAACCGGGGAGCTGTTTTTT. Residues: CASRRQGSPTGELFF.

This clone was found once. The CDR3 region has the DNA TGTGCCAGTAGAACCGGGACAGGGGGCTTTTCTAATGAAAAACTGTTTTTT. It yields the protein CASRTGTGGFSNEKLFF. The chain recombines TRBV19 with TRBJ1-4, with TRBD1 matching over 12 bases. CDR1 is LNHDA, CDR2 SQIVND, per germline (reference sequence). CDR3 size: 17 residues. V trimming: 6 bases; J trimming: 3 bases; junction bases outside the gene matches: 8.

This clone has a single count. V usage is TRBV4-3 and J usage is TRBJ1-6; 9 bases agree with TRBD1. The CDR3 is 17 amino acids. Germline-derived CDR1 and CDR2 are LGHNA and YSLEER. Trimming took 4 bases from V and 0 from J; bases not matched to a gene: 4. Here the CDR3 DNA reads TGCGCCAGCAGCCGAGAGACAGGGGGCTCCTATAATTCACCCCTCCACTTT. The encoded protein is CASSRETGGSYNSPLHF.

The chain employs TRBV15 and TRBJ2-5; 7 nucleotides align to TRBD1. In germline, CDR1 is LNHNV, CDR2 YYDKDF (reference sequence). The trim removed 5 bases at V and 5 bases at J, leaving 8 bases unmatched. The CDR3 runs 14 residues. The CDR3 nucleotides read TGTGCCACCAGCGAACAGGGGCCGCTGGAGACCCAGTACTTC. It yields the protein CATSEQGPLETQYF.